This is a list of T cell receptor beta chains from one sample in a study of a mutant IDH1 vaccine in newly diagnosed glioma. Their target antigens are unknown. TCRdb keeps only in-frame clones here, not all; method: immunoSEQ multiplex PCR. The data show 30,000 to 45,000 clones, about 89% seen once. Specimen: PBMCs, collected from a glioma patient whose treatment included an IDH1 peptide vaccine. These receptors were taken from a man aged 50 or older with glioma. Both conserved end residues are part of each CDR3. Fields, in order: CDR3 protein, CDR3 DNA, V gene, J gene, D gene, clone size. A D gene is named only where the DNA matches it firmly. Rows may omit the clone size; those that give it use once, few, many or a size class.

CDR3 protein: CASSLYNRGYNQPQHF
CDR3 DNA: TGTGCCAGCAGCTTGTACAACAGGGGGTATAATCAGCCCCAGCATTTT
V gene: TRBV5-6
J gene: TRBJ1-5
D gene: TRBD1
clone size: NA

CDR3 protein: CASSQGYIGTGENYGYTF
CDR3 DNA: TGTGCCAGCAGCCAAGGATATATTGGGACAGGGGAAAACTATGGCTACACCTTC
V gene: TRBV4-2
J gene: TRBJ1-2
D gene: TRBD1
clone size: NA

CDR3 protein: CASSLQGLNTEAFF
CDR3 DNA: TGTGCCAGCAGTTTACAGGGATTGAACACTGAAGCTTTCTTT
V gene: TRBV27
J gene: TRBJ1-1
D gene: NA
clone size: NA

CDR3 protein: CASSPGTSGSYEQYF
CDR3 DNA: TGTGCCAGCAGTCCAGGGACTAGCGGCTCCTACGAGCAGTACTTC
V gene: TRBV28
J gene: TRBJ2-7
D gene: TRBD2
clone size: NA

CDR3 protein: CASSVGDTYGYTF
CDR3 DNA: TGTGCCAGCAGCGTCGGGGACACCTATGGCTACACCTTC
V gene: TRBV9
J gene: TRBJ1-2
D gene: NA
clone size: NA

CDR3 protein: CASSDSSGRGYNEQFF
CDR3 DNA: TGTGCCAGCAGTGATTCTAGCGGGAGGGGTTACAATGAGCAGTTCTTC
V gene: TRBV2
J gene: TRBJ2-1
D gene: TRBD2
clone size: medium-sized

CDR3 protein: CASSSGTLTYEQYF
CDR3 DNA: TGTGCCAGTAGTTCCGGGACGCTAACCTACGAGCAGTACTTC
V gene: TRBV19
J gene: TRBJ2-7
D gene: NA
clone size: NA

CDR3 protein: CASTPVETTSYEQYF
CDR3 DNA: TGTGCCAGCACTCCAGTCGAGACGACCTCCTACGAGCAGTACTTC
V gene: TRBV6-1
J gene: TRBJ2-7
D gene: NA
clone size: NA

CDR3 protein: CASSDSGEQDTQYF
CDR3 DNA: TGTGCCAGCAGTGACTCGGGGGAGCAAGATACGCAGTATTTT
V gene: TRBV6-4
J gene: TRBJ2-3
D gene: NA
clone size: NA

CDR3 protein: CASSLGSGPRMDTQYF
CDR3 DNA: TGTGCCAGCAGCTTAGGGTCGGGGCCCCGCATGGATACGCAGTATTTT
V gene: TRBV7-2
J gene: TRBJ2-3
D gene: NA
clone size: NA

CDR3 protein: CASSDTGQNSNQPQHF
CDR3 DNA: TGTGCTAGCAGCGACACGGGACAGAATAGCAATCAGCCCCAGCATTTT
V gene: TRBV7-7
J gene: TRBJ1-5
D gene: TRBD1
clone size: NA

CDR3 protein: CSANPLAQGPLHSNYGYTF
CDR3 DNA: TGCAGCGCCAATCCGCTGGCACAGGGGCCCTTACACTCTAACTATGGCTACACCTTC
V gene: TRBV29-1
J gene: TRBJ1-2
D gene: TRBD1
clone size: NA

CDR3 protein: CASSSRTREGGNTIYF
CDR3 DNA: TGTGCCAGCAGCTCCCGCACCAGGGAAGGTGGAAACACCATATATTTT
V gene: TRBV11-2
J gene: TRBJ1-3
D gene: NA
clone size: once

CDR3 protein: CASSQQSGGADNNEQFF
CDR3 DNA: TGTGCCAGCAGCCAACAAAGCGGGGGGGCCGATAACAATGAGCAGTTCTTC
V gene: TRBV4-2
J gene: TRBJ2-1
D gene: TRBD2
clone size: NA

CDR3 protein: CASSEEAAGAYEQYF
CDR3 DNA: TGTGCCAGCAGTGAAGAGGCGGCAGGGGCCTACGAGCAGTACTTC
V gene: TRBV6-1
J gene: TRBJ2-7
D gene: NA
clone size: NA

CDR3 protein: CASSSTDRGYEQYF
CDR3 DNA: TGTGCCAGCAGCTCTACCGACAGGGGTTACGAGCAGTACTTC
V gene: TRBV7-2
J gene: TRBJ2-7
D gene: TRBD1
clone size: NA

CDR3 protein: CASSLTAGGPTDTQYF
CDR3 DNA: TGCGCCAGCAGCTTGACAGCGGGAGGTCCTACAGATACGCAGTATTTT
V gene: TRBV5-1
J gene: TRBJ2-3
D gene: TRBD2
clone size: NA

CDR3 protein: CASSILAGGTDTQYF
CDR3 DNA: TGTGCCAGCAGCATACTAGCGGGTGGCACAGATACGCAGTATTTT
V gene: TRBV7-2
J gene: TRBJ2-3
D gene: TRBD2
clone size: NA

CDR3 protein: CASSPLRGRSSDWTEAFF
CDR3 DNA: TGTGCCAGCTCCCCTCTCCGGGGAAGGAGTTCAGATTGGACTGAAGCTTTCTTT
V gene: TRBV11-2
J gene: TRBJ1-1
D gene: NA
clone size: NA

CDR3 protein: CASSDNAAARHNEQFF
CDR3 DNA: TGTGCCAGCAGCGATAATGCGGCTGCCCGACACAATGAGCAGTTCTTC
V gene: TRBV9
J gene: TRBJ2-1
D gene: NA
clone size: NA

CDR3 protein: CASSLQGGTNEKLFF
CDR3 DNA: TGTGCCAGCAGTTTACAGGGTGGGACTAATGAAAAACTGTTTTTT
V gene: TRBV27
J gene: TRBJ1-4
D gene: NA
clone size: NA

CDR3 protein: CASSPLGPLNYGYTF
CDR3 DNA: TGTGCCAGCAGCCCGTTAGGGCCTCTTAACTATGGCTACACCTTC
V gene: TRBV5-8
J gene: TRBJ1-2
D gene: NA
clone size: NA

CDR3 protein: CSVRGPGANVLTF
CDR3 DNA: TGCAGCGTTAGGGGTCCCGGGGCCAACGTCCTGACTTTC
V gene: TRBV29-1
J gene: TRBJ2-6
D gene: NA
clone size: NA

CDR3 protein: CASSDEGAAYEQYF
CDR3 DNA: TGCGCCAGCAGTGATGAGGGGGCTGCCTACGAGCAGTACTTC
V gene: TRBV10-1
J gene: TRBJ2-7
D gene: TRBD1
clone size: NA

CDR3 protein: CASSLSSQDTQYF
CDR3 DNA: TGTGCCAGCAGCTTGTCGAGTCAAGATACGCAGTATTTT
V gene: TRBV7-3
J gene: TRBJ2-3
D gene: NA
clone size: NA

CDR3 protein: CASSSGGTGGTGELFF
CDR3 DNA: TGTGCCAGCAGCTCCGGGGGGACAGGGGGCACCGGGGAGCTGTTTTTT
V gene: TRBV5-4
J gene: TRBJ2-2
D gene: TRBD1
clone size: NA

CDR3 protein: CARARGLQETQYF
CDR3 DNA: TGCGCCAGAGCCCGCGGACTCCAAGAGACCCAGTACTTC
V gene: TRBV10-2
J gene: TRBJ2-5
D gene: NA
clone size: once

CDR3 protein: CASTKTGHDYGYTF
CDR3 DNA: TGTGCCAGCACCAAAACAGGGCACGACTATGGCTACACCTTC
V gene: TRBV6-5
J gene: TRBJ1-2
D gene: NA
clone size: NA

CDR3 protein: CASSVEAVNTEAFF
CDR3 DNA: TGTGCCAGCAGCGTAGAGGCAGTGAACACTGAAGCTTTCTTT
V gene: TRBV9
J gene: TRBJ1-1
D gene: NA
clone size: NA

CDR3 protein: CATSRVGENTEAFF
CDR3 DNA: TGTGCCACCAGCAGAGTAGGGGAGAACACTGAAGCTTTCTTT
V gene: TRBV15
J gene: TRBJ1-1
D gene: NA
clone size: NA

CDR3 protein: CASSPGGAKNIQYF
CDR3 DNA: TGTGCCAGCAGCCCTGGCGGGGCCAAAAACATTCAGTACTTC
V gene: TRBV11-2
J gene: TRBJ2-4
D gene: NA
clone size: NA

CDR3 protein: CASSEMSGQGLYEQYF
CDR3 DNA: TGTGCCAGCAGTGAGATGAGTGGACAGGGTCTCTACGAGCAGTACTTC
V gene: TRBV25-1
J gene: TRBJ2-7
D gene: TRBD1
clone size: NA

CDR3 protein: CASRNSGTNYGYTF
CDR3 DNA: TGTGCCAGCAGGAACTCCGGGACGAACTATGGCTACACCTTC
V gene: TRBV7-9
J gene: TRBJ1-2
D gene: NA
clone size: NA

CDR3 protein: CASSPSRSRTADTQYF
CDR3 DNA: TGTGCCAGCTCACCAAGCCGCTCCCGGACCGCAGATACGCAGTATTTT
V gene: TRBV18
J gene: TRBJ2-3
D gene: NA
clone size: NA

CDR3 protein: CASSESQGEQYF
CDR3 DNA: TGTGCCAGCAGCGAGAGCCAGGGCGAGCAGTACTTC
V gene: TRBV9
J gene: TRBJ2-7
D gene: NA
clone size: NA

CDR3 protein: CASSLDVHGPQHF
CDR3 DNA: TGTGCCAGCAGCTTAGACGTTCATGGTCCCCAGCATTTT
V gene: TRBV7-2
J gene: TRBJ1-5
D gene: NA
clone size: NA

CDR3 protein: CASSIARGGNYGYTF
CDR3 DNA: TGTGCCAGCAGTATAGCCAGGGGGGGGAACTATGGCTACACCTTC
V gene: TRBV27
J gene: TRBJ1-2
D gene: TRBD1
clone size: NA

CDR3 protein: CASSAFWLNSQETQYF
CDR3 DNA: TGTGCCAGCAGTGCTTTTTGGCTGAATTCCCAAGAGACCCAGTACTTC
V gene: TRBV2
J gene: TRBJ2-5
D gene: NA
clone size: few

CDR3 protein: CASSQDLLIGETQYF
CDR3 DNA: TGTGCCAGCAGCCAAGATCTGTTAATAGGGGAGACCCAGTACTTC
V gene: TRBV4-2
J gene: TRBJ2-5
D gene: NA
clone size: NA

CDR3 protein: CASSYTGGSNQPQHF
CDR3 DNA: TGTGCCAGCAGCTATACAGGGGGAAGCAATCAGCCCCAGCATTTT
V gene: TRBV6-1
J gene: TRBJ1-5
D gene: TRBD1
clone size: NA

CDR3 protein: CASSLGAGNAYEQYF
CDR3 DNA: TGCGCCAGCAGCTTGGGGGCAGGGAACGCCTACGAGCAGTACTTC
V gene: TRBV5-1
J gene: TRBJ2-7
D gene: NA
clone size: NA

CDR3 protein: CASSINRDPGRYEQYF
CDR3 DNA: TGCGCCAGCAGTATTAACCGGGACCCGGGAAGGTACGAGCAGTACTTC
V gene: TRBV5-1
J gene: TRBJ2-7
D gene: NA
clone size: NA

CDR3 protein: CASKKGARYNEQFF
CDR3 DNA: TGTGCCAGTAAGAAGGGGGCGCGGTACAATGAGCAGTTCTTC
V gene: TRBV19
J gene: TRBJ2-1
D gene: TRBD1
clone size: NA

CDR3 protein: CANPTHSYNSPLHF
CDR3 DNA: TGTGCCAACCCGACACACTCCTATAATTCACCCCTCCACTTT
V gene: TRBV6-1
J gene: TRBJ1-6
D gene: NA
clone size: NA

CDR3 protein: CASSYSTGGGQPQHF
CDR3 DNA: TGTGCCAGCAGTTATTCTACAGGGGGCGGTCAGCCCCAGCATTTT
V gene: TRBV6-5
J gene: TRBJ1-5
D gene: TRBD1
clone size: NA

CDR3 protein: CASSQASGAVNSPLHF
CDR3 DNA: TGTGCCAGCAGCCAAGCCTCCGGGGCAGTCAATTCACCCCTCCACTTT
V gene: TRBV4-2
J gene: TRBJ1-6
D gene: NA
clone size: NA

CDR3 protein: CASSQEVAPGREPQHF
CDR3 DNA: TGCGCCAGCAGCCAAGAAGTAGCGCCAGGGAGGGAGCCCCAGCATTTT
V gene: TRBV4-1
J gene: TRBJ1-5
D gene: NA
clone size: few